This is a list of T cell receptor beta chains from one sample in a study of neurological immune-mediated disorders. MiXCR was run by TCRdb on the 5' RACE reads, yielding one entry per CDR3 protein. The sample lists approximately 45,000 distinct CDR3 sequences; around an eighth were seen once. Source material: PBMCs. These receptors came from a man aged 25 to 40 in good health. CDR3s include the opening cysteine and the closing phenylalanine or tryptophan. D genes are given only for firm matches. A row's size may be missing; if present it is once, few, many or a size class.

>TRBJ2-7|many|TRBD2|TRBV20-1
CSALTTSVEQYF
TGCAGTGCATTAACGACTAGCGTGGAGCAGTACTTC
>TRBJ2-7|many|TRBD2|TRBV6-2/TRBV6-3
CASSYPIPPRAGETYEQYF
TGTGCCAGCAGTTACCCGATACCGCCCCGAGCGGGAGAAACCTACGAGCAGTACTTC
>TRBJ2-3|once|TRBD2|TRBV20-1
CSGHSGLAGGSRADTQYF
TGCAGTGGGCATTCGGGACTAGCGGGAGGATCCCGCGCAGATACGCAGTATTTT
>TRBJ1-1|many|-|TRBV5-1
CASSFRYGANTEAFF
TGCGCCAGCAGCTTTCGATACGGGGCGAACACTGAAGCTTTCTTT
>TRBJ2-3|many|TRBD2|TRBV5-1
CASSSPQLRLAGFTDTQYF
TGCGCCAGCAGCTCACCTCAGCTGCGACTAGCGGGCTTCACAGATACGCAGTATTTT
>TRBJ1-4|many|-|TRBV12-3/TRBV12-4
CASSLETGGEKLFF
TGTGCCAGCAGTTTAGAGACGGGAGGTGAAAAACTGTTTTTT
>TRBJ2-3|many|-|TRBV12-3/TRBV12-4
CASSSGSTDTQYF
TGTGCCAGCAGCTCCGGAAGCACAGATACGCAGTATTTT
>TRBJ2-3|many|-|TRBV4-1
CASSQTGGGTDTQYF
TGCGCCAGCAGCCAAACAGGGGGGGGCACAGATACGCAGTATTTT
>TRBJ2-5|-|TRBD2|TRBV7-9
CATGTSVQETQYF
TGTGCCACCGGGACTAGCGTTCAAGAGACCCAGTACTTC
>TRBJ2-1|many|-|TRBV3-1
CASRTNNEQFF
TGTGCCAGCCGGACCAACAATGAGCAGTTCTTC
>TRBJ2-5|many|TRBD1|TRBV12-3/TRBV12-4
CASSAGQGGETQYF
TGTGCCAGCAGCGCGGGACAGGGAGGAGAGACCCAGTACTTC
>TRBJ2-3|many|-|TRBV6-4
CASSAGNTDTQYF
TGTGCCAGCAGTGCGGGAAACACAGATACGCAGTATTTT
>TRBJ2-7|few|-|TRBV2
CASSASTGRTHEQYF
TGTGCCAGCAGCGCCTCTACGGGACGGACCCACGAGCAGTACTTC
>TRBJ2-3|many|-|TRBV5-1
CASSDGGNTDTQYF
TGCGCCAGCAGCGACGGGGGAAACACAGATACGCAGTATTTT
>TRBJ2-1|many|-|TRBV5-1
CASTAGEAGLPMGQFF
TGCGCCAGCACAGCAGGGGAAGCGGGCCTCCCAATGGGGCAGTTCTTC
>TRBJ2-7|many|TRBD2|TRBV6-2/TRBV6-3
CASSYGTSGYEQYF
TGTGCCAGCAGTTACGGGACTAGCGGCTACGAGCAGTACTTC
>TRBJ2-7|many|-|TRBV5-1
CASSPTYEQYF
TGCGCCAGCAGCCCAACCTACGAGCAGTACTTC
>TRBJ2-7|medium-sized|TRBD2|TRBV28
CASTGLAGTYEQYF
TGTGCCAGCACCGGACTAGCGGGAACCTACGAGCAGTACTTC
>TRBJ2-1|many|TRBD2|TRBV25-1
CASSDVGGGPNEQFF
TGTGCCAGCAGTGATGTGGGGGGAGGGCCTAATGAGCAGTTCTTC
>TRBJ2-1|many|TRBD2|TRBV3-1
CASSWVGTSGSLAYNEQFF
TGTGCCAGCAGTTGGGTGGGGACTAGCGGGAGTTTGGCCTACAATGAGCAGTTCTTC
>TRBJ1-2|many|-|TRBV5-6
CASSLGGSYGYTF
TGTGCCAGCAGCTTAGGAGGGAGTTATGGCTACACCTTC
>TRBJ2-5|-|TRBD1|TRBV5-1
CASSSGQAEKETQYF
TGCGCCAGCAGCTCAGGACAGGCGGAGAAAGAGACCCAGTACTTC